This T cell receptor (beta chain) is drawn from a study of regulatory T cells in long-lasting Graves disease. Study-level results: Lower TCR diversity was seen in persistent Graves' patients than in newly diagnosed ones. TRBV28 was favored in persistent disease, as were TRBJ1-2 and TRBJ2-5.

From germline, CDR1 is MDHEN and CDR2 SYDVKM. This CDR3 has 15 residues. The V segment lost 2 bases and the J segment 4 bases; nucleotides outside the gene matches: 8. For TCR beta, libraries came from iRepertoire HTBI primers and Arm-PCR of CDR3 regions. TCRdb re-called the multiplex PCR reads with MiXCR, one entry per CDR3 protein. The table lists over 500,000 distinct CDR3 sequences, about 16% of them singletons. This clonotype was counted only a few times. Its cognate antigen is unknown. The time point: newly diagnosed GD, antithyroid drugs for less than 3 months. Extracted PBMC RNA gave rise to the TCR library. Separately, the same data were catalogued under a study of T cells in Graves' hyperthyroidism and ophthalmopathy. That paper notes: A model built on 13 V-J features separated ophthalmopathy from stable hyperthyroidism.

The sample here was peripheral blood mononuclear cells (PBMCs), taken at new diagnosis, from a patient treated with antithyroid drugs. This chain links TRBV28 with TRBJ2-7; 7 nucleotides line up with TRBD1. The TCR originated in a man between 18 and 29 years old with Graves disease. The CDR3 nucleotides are TGTGCCAGCAGTTTAGTTGGGACAGCAGCGTACGAGCAGTACTTC. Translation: CASSLVGTAAYEQYF.